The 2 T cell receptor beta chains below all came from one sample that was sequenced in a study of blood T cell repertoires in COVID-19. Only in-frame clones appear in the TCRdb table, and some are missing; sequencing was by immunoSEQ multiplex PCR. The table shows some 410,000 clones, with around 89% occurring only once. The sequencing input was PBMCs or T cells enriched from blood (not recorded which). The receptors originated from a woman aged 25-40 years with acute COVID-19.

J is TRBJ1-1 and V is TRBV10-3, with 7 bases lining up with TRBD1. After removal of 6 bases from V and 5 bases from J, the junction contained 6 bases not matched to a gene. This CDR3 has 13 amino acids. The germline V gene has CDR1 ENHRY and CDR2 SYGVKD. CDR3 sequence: CAIRQAQGTEAFF. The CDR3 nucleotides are TGTGCCATCAGGCAAGCACAGGGGACTGAAGCTTTCTTT.

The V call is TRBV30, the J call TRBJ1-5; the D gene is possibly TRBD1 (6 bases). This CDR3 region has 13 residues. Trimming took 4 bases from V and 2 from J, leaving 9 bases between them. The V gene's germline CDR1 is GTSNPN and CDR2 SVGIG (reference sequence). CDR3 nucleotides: TGTGCCTGGAACAGGGAAGGCAATCAGCCCCAGCATTTT. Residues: CAWNREGNQPQHF. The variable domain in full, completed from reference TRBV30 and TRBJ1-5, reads SQTIHQWPATLVQPVGSPLSLECTVEGTSNPNLYWYRQAAGRGLQLLFYSVGIGQISSEVPQNLSASRPQDRQFILSSKKLLLSDSGFYLCAWNREGNQPQHFGDGTRLSIL.